This TCR beta chain is drawn from a study of vaccination and CD4 T cells after COVID-19. Across the study: From HCoV-229E, HCoV-OC43, HCoV-NL63 and SARS-CoV-2, overlapping spike peptides were used to stimulate the cells. Study results and caveats: Convalescent patients saw a median roughly 85% of their reactive clones show up only after vaccination. The rise in median SARS-CoV-2-reactive clonotypes, from about 20 to 38, was not significant.

The assay that was used to sequence DNA from cultured CD4+ T cells was the Oncomine TCR Beta short-read assay. TCRdb itself ran the PCR reads through MiXCR, one entry per CDR3 protein. The sample records about 12,000 distinct CDR3 sequences, about 30% being singletons. Treatment specified: roughly ten-day PBMC culture with coronavirus spike peptide pools or control peptides (ViraFEST assay). These CD4+ T cells came from roughly nine-day cultures by negative selection. About this clonotype: The antigen remains undetermined.

This CDR3 region has 18 residues. Germline assignment: CDR1 LGHNA and CDR2 YNFKEQ. The V segment lost 0 bases and the J segment 5 bases; nucleotides outside the gene matches: 13. This specimen was CD4+ T cells from blood, cultured in vitro, taken after SARS-CoV-2 vaccination. The sequence was collected from a human donor who had recovered from COVID-19. The gene calls are TRBV4-2 and TRBJ2-5, with 9 bases matching TRBD2. CDR3 region: CASSQDPPLSGSWETQYF. DNA of the CDR3: TGTGCCAGCAGCCAAGATCCACCACTTAGCGGGAGCTGGGAGACCCAGTACTTC.